These 11 T cell receptor beta chains came from one sample sequenced in a study of blood T cell repertoires in COVID-19. Measured with immunoSEQ multiplex PCR; TCRdb has only the in-frame clones, and not every one. The repertoire has a few hundred thousand clones, under 85% of them found once; the top ten carry approximately 0.94%. The sequenced sample consisted of peripheral blood. These receptor sequences come from a human donor with COVID-19, enrolled during active disease. The donor label of this sample is uncertain.

The gene calls are TRBV12-3 or TRBV12-4 and TRBJ1-1; 8 nucleotides match TRBD1. Trimming took 6 bases from V and 7 from J; bases not matched to a gene: 7. CDR3 length: 13 amino acids. DNA of the CDR3: TGTGCCAGCAGCACGACAGGGGCCGTTGAAGCTTTCTTT. As protein: CASSTTGAVEAFF.

Only a few counts were recorded for this clone. The V and J genes are TRBV6-5 and TRBJ1-3; possibly TRBD1 for D (5 bases). The CDR3 loop spans 14 amino acids. Germline CDR1 is MNHEY and CDR2 is SVGAGI. V lost 6 bases, J lost 2 bases, and 11 bases lay in between. CDR3 DNA: TGTGCCAGCAGGTCGACAGACACTGGAAACACCATATATTTT. This gives the protein CASRSTDTGNTIYF.

This sequence joins TRBV18 and TRBJ1-2; D is possibly TRBD1 (5 bases). Per the germline V gene, CDR1 is KGHSH and CDR2 is LQKENI. Trimming stripped 3 bases from V and 4 bases from J, with 12 bases between. The CDR3 is 14 amino acids. For the CDR3, the DNA is TGTGCCAGCTCACCGGAGGGACCTGGCTATGGCTACACCTTC. The encoded protein is CASSPEGPGYGYTF.

The J gene is TRBJ2-7, the V gene TRBV3-1 (or the pseudogene TRBV3-2), with 9 bases aligning to TRBD2. CDR3 length equals 16 residues. The germline CDR1 and CDR2 sequences are LGHDT and YNNKEL (reference sequence). V shed 3 bases and J 3 bases; nucleotides not matched to a gene: 9. CDR3 amino acids: CASSQTWASGNYEQYF. The CDR3 DNA reads as TGTGCCAGCAGCCAGACCTGGGCTAGCGGGAACTACGAGCAGTACTTC.

The CDR3 spells CASSRRLAGGAYNEQFF. The CDR3, as DNA: TGTGCCAGCAGTCGTCGACTAGCGGGAGGGGCTTACAATGAGCAGTTCTTC. The J gene is TRBJ2-1, the V gene TRBV28, with 14 positions matching TRBD2. Per the germline V gene, CDR1 is MDHEN and CDR2 is SYDVKM. This CDR3 region has 17 residues. Unmatched junction bases numbered 7, after V lost 5 bases and J lost 4 bases.

This clone was detected once. The chain employs TRBV7-2 and TRBJ2-1; 12 bases are a match to TRBD2. With V trimmed by 5 bases and J by 10 bases, 12 bases remained unmatched. This CDR3 comprises 16 residues. Germline CDR1 and CDR2: SGHTA and FQGNSA. The CDR3 nucleotides are TGTGCCAGCAGCCCCCGGACTAGCGGGATGATCATCGAGCAGTTCTTC. Residues: CASSPRTSGMIIEQFF.

The chain joins TRBV29-1 to TRBJ1-1; TRBD1 is a possible D gene (5 bases). Germline assignment: CDR1 SQVTM and CDR2 ANQGSEA. V shed 6 bases and J shed 4 bases, with 9 bases lying between them. The CDR3 loop spans 11 amino acids. The CDR3 sequence is CSVQGTTEAFF. Written as DNA, the CDR3 is TGCAGCGTCCAGGGAACCACTGAAGCTTTCTTT.

V and J are TRBV6-5 and TRBJ1-1; D unresolved. The CDR3 consists of 14 residues. Germline CDR1 MNHEY, CDR2 SVGAGI. Trimming took off 6 bases at V and 0 bases at J, with 11 bases between the two ends. The CDR3 nucleotides are TGTGCCAGCAGGGAGGGATGGGTGAACACTGAAGCTTTCTTT. Amino acids: CASREGWVNTEAFF.

The chain uses TRBV2 and TRBJ2-1; 8 bases are a match to TRBD2. The CDR3 covers 16 residues. Germline V CDR1 and CDR2: SNHLY, FYNNEI. V was clipped by 8 bases and J by 2 bases; unmatched bases: 11. The CDR3 sequence is CASSHRAGAPYNEQFF. Here the CDR3 DNA reads TGTGCCAGCTCCCACCGAGCGGGAGCCCCCTACAATGAGCAGTTCTTC.

The V gene is TRBV7-3, the J gene TRBJ2-7, with D possibly being TRBD2 (7 bases). Germline lookup yields CDR1 SGHTA and CDR2 FQGTGA. The CDR3 is made up of 13 amino acids. Trimming removed 5 bases from V and 6 bases from J, with 14 bases in between. CDR3 sequence reads: CASSPRGGGEQYF. In DNA form, the CDR3 reads TGTGCCAGCAGCCCCCGGGGAGGGGGCGAGCAGTACTTC.

V usage is TRBV4-1 and J usage is TRBJ2-7, with D hard to call. Germline V gives CDR1 MGHRA, CDR2 YSYEKL. V lost 0 bases, J lost 3 bases, and 9 bases lay in between. The CDR3 covers 14 residues. The CDR3 region has the DNA TGCGCCAGCAGCCAAGAAAGGAACAGCTACGAGCAGTACTTC. Protein: CASSQERNSYEQYF.